What follows is one T cell receptor (beta chain) and its context. The antigen is not known. The data are from a study of chemoradiotherapy in HPV16-positive cancers. Study-wide findings and caveats: In HPV16-positive patients, HPV-responsive T-cell expansion tracked better recurrence-free survival. HPV-specific T cells were functionally defined from only a couple of HPV16-positive patients. During treatment, candidate HPV-specific clones and E7-related motifs expanded in tumor.

Repertoires were generated with immunoSEQ multiplex PCR, while TCRdb's copy carries only in-frame clones and drops some. The data hold about 8,000 clones, with around three quarters observed a single time. Over chemoradiotherapy, repertoires were sampled more than once. The sequence was obtained from a human donor with HPV-associated anogenital cancer. This material was collected from a patient who underwent chemoradiotherapy.

For the CDR3, the DNA is TGTGCCAGCAGCTTAATTGCTAGCGGGGGTCTCTACGAGCAGTACTTC. Encoded protein: CASSLIASGGLYEQYF. This chain joins TRBV11-2 and TRBJ2-7; 10 positions agree with TRBD2. V was clipped by 2 bases and J by 3 bases; unmatched bases: 7. Germline CDR1 SGHAT, CDR2 FQNNGV. There are 16 residues in the CDR3.